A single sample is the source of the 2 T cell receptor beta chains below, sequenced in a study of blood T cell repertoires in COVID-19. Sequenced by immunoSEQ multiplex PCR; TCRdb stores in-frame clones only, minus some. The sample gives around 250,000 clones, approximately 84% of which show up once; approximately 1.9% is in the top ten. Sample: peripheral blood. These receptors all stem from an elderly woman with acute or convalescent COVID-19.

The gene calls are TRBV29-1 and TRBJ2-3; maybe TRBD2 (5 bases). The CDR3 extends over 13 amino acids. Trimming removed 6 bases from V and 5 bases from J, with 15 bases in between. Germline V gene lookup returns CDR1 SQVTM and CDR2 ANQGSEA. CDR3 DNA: TGCAGCGTAGGACTGCCACAGAAAGATACGCAGTATTTT. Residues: CSVGLPQKDTQYF.

CDR3 residues: CASSFGAGGADTQYF. CDR3 nucleotide sequence: TGTGCCAGCAGCTTCGGCGCGGGGGGCGCAGATACGCAGTATTTT. This chain connects TRBV7-7 to TRBJ2-3, with 8 bases that match TRBD2. Germline lookup yields CDR1 SSHAT and CDR2 FNYEAQ (reference sequence). This CDR3 has 15 amino acids. Trimming took 3 bases from V and 4 from J; bases not matched to a gene: 6.